This T cell receptor beta chain was identified in a study of CD8 T cells in Susac syndrome. The CDR3 is made up of 12 amino acids. Germline assignment: CDR1 MGHDK and CDR2 SYGVNS. V dropped 5 bases and J dropped 8 bases, with 12 bases sitting between them. Sequencing of TCR beta was undertaken in CD8+ and CD4+ T cells derived from blood. Recently defined diagnostic criteria for definite or probable disease were fulfilled by Susac syndrome patients. TEMRA cells underwent FACS enrichment and CD8+ and CD4+ T cells underwent negative isolation. A quantity of about 0.45 to 1 ug RNA underwent reverse transcription using random hexamers. Multiplex PCR with immunoSEQ amplified the TCR beta CDR3 across 54 Vbeta and 13 Jbeta. TCRdb re-derived calls from the immunoSEQ multiplex PCR reads in MiXCR, one entry per CDR3 protein. The sample yields more than 100,000 distinct CDR3 sequences, 96% seen once.

This TCR came from a human donor with Susac syndrome. The chain recombines TRBV25-1 with TRBJ1-2; D gene unclear. Sample: CD4+ T cells from PBMCs. CDR3 in DNA: TGTGCCAGCAGTCGGGCGGTTTGGGGCTACACCTTC. It is translated as CASSRAVWGYTF.